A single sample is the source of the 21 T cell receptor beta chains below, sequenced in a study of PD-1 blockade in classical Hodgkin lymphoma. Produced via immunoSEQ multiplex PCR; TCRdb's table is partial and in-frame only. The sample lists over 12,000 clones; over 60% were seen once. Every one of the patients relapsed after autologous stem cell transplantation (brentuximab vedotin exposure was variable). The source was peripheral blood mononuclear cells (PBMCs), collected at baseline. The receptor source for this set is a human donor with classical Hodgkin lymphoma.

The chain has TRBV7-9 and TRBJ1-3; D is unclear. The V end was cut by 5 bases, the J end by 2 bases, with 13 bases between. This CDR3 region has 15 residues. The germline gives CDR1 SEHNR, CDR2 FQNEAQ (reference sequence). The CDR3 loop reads CASSRGPAAGNTIYF. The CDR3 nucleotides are TGTGCCAGCAGCCGCGGGCCGGCCGCTGGAAACACCATATATTTT.

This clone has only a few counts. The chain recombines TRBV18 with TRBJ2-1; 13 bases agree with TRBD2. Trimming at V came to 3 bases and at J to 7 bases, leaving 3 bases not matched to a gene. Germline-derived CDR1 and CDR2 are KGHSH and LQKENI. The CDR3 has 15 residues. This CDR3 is CASSPGTSGMNEQFF. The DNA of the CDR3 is TGTGCCAGCTCACCCGGGACTAGCGGGATGAATGAGCAGTTCTTC.

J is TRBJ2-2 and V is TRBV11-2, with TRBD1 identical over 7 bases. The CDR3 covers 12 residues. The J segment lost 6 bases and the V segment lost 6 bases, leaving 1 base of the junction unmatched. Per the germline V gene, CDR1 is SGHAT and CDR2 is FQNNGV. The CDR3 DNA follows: TGTGCCAGCAGGAGGGGGCCCGGGGAGCTGTTTTTT. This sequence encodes CASRRGPGELFF.

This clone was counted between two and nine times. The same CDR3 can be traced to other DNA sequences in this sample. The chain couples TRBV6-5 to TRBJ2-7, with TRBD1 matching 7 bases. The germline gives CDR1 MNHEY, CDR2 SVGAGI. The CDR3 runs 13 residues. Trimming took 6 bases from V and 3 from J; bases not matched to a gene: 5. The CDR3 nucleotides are TGTGCCAGCAGACGACAGGGAAGCTACGAGCAGTACTTC. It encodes CASRRQGSYEQYF.

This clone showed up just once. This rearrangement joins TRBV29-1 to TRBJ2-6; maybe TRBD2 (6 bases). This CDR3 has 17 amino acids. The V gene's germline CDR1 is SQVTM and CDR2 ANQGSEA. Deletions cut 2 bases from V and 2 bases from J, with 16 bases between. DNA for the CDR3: TGCAGCGTTGAATCCGTTGAATGGGGGGCTGGGGCCAACGTCCTGACTTTC. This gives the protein CSVESVEWGAGANVLTF.

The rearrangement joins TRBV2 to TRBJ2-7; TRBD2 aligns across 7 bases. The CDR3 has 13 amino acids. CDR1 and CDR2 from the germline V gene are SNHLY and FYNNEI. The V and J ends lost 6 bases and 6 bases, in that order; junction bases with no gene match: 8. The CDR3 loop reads CASSRTSESEQYF. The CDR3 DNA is TGTGCCAGCAGCCGGACTAGTGAAAGCGAGCAGTACTTC.

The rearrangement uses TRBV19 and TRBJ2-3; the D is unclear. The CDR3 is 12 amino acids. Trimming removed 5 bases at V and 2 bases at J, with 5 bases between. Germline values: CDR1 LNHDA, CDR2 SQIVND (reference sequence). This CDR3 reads CASSHDTDTQYF. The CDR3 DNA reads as TGTGCCAGTAGTCACGACACAGATACGCAGTATTTT.

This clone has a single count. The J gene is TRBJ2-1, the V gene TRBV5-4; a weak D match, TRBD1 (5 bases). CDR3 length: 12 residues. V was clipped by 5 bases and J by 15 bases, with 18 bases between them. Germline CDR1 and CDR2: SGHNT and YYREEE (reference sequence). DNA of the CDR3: TGTGCCAGCAGGTTCCCCGAAGGGGCTCCGTTCTTC. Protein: CASRFPEGAPFF.

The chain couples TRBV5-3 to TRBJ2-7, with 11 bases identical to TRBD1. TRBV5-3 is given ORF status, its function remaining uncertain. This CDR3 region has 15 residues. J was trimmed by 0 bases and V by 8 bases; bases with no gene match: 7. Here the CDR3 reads CASSDGTGGSYEQYF. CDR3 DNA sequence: TGTGCCAGCAGCGACGGGACAGGGGGCTCCTACGAGCAGTACTTC.

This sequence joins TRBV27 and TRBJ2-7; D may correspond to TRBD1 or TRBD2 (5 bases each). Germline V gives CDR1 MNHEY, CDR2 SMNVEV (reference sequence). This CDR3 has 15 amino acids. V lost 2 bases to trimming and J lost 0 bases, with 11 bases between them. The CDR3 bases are TGTGCCAGCAGTTTAAGACCAGGGAGCTCCTACGAGCAGTACTTC. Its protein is CASSLRPGSSYEQYF.

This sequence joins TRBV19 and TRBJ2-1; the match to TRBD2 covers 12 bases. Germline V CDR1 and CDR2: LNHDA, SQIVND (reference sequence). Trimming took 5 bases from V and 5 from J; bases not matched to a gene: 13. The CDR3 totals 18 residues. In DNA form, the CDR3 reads TGTGCCAGTAGTGTGCCCCGACTAGCGGGAGTCGGGGACAATGAGCAGTTCTTC. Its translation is CASSVPRLAGVGDNEQFF.

CDR3 sequence: CASSAGTGVDEVELFF. The DNA for the CDR3 is TGTGCCAGCAGCGCCGGGACAGGGGTCGACGAGGTGGAGCTGTTTTTT. The rearrangement joins TRBV9 to TRBJ2-2; 10 bases map to TRBD1. The CDR3 is 16 residues long. V gave up 3 bases and J gave up 10 bases; unmatched junction bases: 12. Germline CDR1 SGDLS, CDR2 YYNGEE.

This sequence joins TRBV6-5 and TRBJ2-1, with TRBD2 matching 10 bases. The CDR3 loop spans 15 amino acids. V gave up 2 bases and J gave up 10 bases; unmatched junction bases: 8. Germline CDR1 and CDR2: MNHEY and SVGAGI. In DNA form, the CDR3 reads TGTGCCAGCAGTTACGCAGCGGGAGGGCCAGGGGAGCAGTTCTTC. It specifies CASSYAAGGPGEQFF.

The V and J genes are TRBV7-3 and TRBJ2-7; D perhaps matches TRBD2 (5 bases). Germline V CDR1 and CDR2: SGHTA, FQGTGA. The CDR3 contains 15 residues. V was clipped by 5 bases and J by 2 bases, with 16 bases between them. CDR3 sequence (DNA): TGTGCCAGCAGCCCAAGCGGCACCAGCGCCTACGAGCAGTACTTC. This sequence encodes CASSPSGTSAYEQYF.

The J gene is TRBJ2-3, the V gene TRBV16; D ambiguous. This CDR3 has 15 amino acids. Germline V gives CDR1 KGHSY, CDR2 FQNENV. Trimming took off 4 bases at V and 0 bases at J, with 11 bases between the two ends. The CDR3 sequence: CASSPNQASTDTQYF. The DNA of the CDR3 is TGTGCCAGCAGCCCAAACCAGGCAAGCACAGATACGCAGTATTTT.

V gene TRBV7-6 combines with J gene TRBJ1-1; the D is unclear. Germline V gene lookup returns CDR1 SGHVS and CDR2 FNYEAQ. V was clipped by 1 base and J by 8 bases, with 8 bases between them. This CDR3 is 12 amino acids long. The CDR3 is CASSLVWSEAFF. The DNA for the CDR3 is TGTGCCAGCAGCTTAGTGTGGTCCGAAGCTTTCTTT.

The CDR3, as DNA: TGTGCCAGCAGTCGGCCGCCGGAGCAGTACTTC. This gives the protein CASSRPPEQYF. This chain connects TRBV9 to TRBJ2-7; D is uncertain. V shed 5 bases and J shed 7 bases, with 10 bases lying between them. Germline V gene data show CDR1 as SGDLS and CDR2 as YYNGEE. CDR3 size: 11 residues.

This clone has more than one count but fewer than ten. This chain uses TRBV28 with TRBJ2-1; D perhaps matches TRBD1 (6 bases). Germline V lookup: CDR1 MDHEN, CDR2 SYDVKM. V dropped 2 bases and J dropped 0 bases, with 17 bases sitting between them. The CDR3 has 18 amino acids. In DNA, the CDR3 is TGTGCCAGCAGTTTAGGCCCCCGGACAGAAAGCTCCTACAATGAGCAGTTCTTC. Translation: CASSLGPRTESSYNEQFF.

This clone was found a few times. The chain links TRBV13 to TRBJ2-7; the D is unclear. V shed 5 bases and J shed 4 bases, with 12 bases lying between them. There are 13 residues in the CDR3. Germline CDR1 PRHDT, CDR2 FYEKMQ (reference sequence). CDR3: CASSIVSAYEQYF. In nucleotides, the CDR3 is TGTGCCAGCAGCATCGTCTCAGCTTACGAGCAGTACTTC. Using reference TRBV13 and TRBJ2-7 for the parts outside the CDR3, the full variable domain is AAGVIQSPRHLIKEKRETATLKCYPIPRHDTVYWYQQGPGQDPQFLISFYEKMQSDKGSIPDRFSAQQFSDYHSELNMSSLELGDSALYFCASSIVSAYEQYFGPGTRLTVT.

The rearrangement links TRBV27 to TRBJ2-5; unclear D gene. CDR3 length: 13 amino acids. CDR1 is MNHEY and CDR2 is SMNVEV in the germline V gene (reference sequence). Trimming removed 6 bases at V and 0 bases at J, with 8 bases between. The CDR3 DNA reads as TGTGCCAGCAGGGACCCGTACCAAGAGACCCAGTACTTC. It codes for CASRDPYQETQYF.

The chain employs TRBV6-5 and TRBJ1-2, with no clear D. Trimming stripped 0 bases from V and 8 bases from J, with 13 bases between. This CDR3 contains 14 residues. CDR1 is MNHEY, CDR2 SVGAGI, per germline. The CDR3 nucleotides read TGTGCCAGCAGTTACTCCGGACCTCCCGGAGGCTACACCTTC. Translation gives CASSYSGPPGGYTF.